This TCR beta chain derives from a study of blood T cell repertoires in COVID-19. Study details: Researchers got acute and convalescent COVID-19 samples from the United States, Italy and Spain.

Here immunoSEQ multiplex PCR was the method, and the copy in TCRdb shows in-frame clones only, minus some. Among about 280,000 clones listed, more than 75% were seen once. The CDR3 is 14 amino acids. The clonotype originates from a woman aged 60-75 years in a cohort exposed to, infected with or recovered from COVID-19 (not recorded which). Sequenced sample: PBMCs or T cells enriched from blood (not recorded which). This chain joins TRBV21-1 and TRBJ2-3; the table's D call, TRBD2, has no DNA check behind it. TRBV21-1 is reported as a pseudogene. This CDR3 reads CASSKHGSADTQYF. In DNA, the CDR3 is TGTGCCAGCAGCAAACACGGGTCGGCAGATACGCAGTATTTT.